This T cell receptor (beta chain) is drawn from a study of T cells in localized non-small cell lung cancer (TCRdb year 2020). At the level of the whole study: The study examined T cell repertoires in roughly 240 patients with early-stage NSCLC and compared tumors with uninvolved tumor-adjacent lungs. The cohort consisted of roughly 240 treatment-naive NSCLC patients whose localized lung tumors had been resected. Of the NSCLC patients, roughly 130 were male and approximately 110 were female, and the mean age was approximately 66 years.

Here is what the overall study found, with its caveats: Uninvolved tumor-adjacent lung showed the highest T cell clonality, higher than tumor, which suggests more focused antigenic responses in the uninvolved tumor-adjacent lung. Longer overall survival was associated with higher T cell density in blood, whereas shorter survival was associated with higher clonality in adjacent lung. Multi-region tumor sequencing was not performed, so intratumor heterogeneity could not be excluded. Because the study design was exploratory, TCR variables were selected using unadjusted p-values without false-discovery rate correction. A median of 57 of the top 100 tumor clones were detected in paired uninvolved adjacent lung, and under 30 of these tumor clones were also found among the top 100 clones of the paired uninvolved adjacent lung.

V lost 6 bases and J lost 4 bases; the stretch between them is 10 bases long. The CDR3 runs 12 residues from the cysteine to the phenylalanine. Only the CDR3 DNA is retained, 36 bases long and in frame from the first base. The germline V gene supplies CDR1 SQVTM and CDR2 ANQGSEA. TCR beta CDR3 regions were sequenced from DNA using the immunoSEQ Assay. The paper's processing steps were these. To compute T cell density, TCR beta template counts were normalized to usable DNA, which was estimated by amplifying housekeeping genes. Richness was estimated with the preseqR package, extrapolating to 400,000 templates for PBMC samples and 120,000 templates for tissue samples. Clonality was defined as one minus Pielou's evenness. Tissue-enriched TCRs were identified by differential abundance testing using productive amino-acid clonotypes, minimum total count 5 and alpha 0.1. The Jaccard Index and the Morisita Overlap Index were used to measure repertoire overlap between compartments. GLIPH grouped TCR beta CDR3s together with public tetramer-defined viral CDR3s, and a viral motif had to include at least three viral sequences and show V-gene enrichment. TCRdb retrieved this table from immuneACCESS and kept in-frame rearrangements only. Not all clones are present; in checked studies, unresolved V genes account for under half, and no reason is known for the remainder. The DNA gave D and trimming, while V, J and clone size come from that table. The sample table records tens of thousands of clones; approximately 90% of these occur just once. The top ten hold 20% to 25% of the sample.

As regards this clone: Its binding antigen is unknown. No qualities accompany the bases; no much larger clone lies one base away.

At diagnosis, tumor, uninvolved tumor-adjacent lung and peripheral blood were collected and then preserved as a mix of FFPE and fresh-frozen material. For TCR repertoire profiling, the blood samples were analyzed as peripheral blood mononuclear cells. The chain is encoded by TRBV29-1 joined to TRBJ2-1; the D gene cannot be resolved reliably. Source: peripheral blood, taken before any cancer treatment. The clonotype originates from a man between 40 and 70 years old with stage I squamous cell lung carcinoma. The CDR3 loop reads CSVSREYNEQFF. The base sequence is TGCAGCGTCTCCCGCGAGTACAATGAGCAGTTCTTC.